These 21 T cell receptor beta chains share one sample of origin, sequenced in a study of regulatory T cells in long-lasting Graves disease. Time point given: persistent/refractory GD, antithyroid drugs over 5 years with positive TRAb. The TCR library used RNA extracted from PBMCs. Libraries of TCR beta came from iRepertoire HTBI primers plus Arm-PCR of CDR3 regions. TCRdb reanalysed the multiplex PCR reads using MiXCR and keeps one entry per CDR3 protein. The sample lists 650,000 to 700,000 distinct CDR3 sequences, around 30% seen once, with under 50% in the top ten. The material sequenced was peripheral blood mononuclear cells (PBMCs), taken when the disease was refractory, from a patient treated with antithyroid drugs. These receptors originate from a female donor with Graves disease.

The table lists this clonotype with a few counts. Written as DNA, the CDR3 is TGTGCCAGCAACCCGGGACAGGGGGGTGGCTACACCTTC. Translating it yields CASNPGQGGGYTF. V is TRBV12-3 or TRBV12-4 and J is TRBJ1-2, with 11 bases matching TRBD1. V dropped 7 bases and J dropped 7; count of bases not matched to a gene: 5. The CDR3 totals 13 residues.

V usage is TRBV15 and J usage is TRBJ1-3; the D gene is possibly TRBD1 (6 bases). The V and J ends lost 1 base and 8 bases respectively, with 15 bases between them. The CDR3 length is 15 residues. Germline loops: CDR1 LNHNV, CDR2 YYDKDF (reference sequence). CDR3 in DNA: TGTGCCACCAGCAGAGGTGACCGGGGGCGGGACACCATATATTTT. Its translation is CATSRGDRGRDTIYF.

This chain connects TRBV6-1 to TRBJ2-7; D is ambiguous. Trimming cost V 6 bases and J 3 bases, with 15 bases left between them. The CDR3 consists of 14 residues. The germline gives CDR1 MNHNS, CDR2 SASEGT. CDR3 protein: CASSLLSSFYEQYF. The CDR3 DNA sequence: TGTGCCAGCAGCCTTCTTAGTAGCTTCTACGAGCAGTACTTC.

The genes are TRBV20-1 and TRBJ2-7; TRBD1 is a possible D gene (5 bases). Germline V gives CDR1 DFQATT, CDR2 SNEGSKA (reference sequence). CDR3 length: 14 amino acids. Trimming pared 3 bases from V and 6 bases from J, leaving 18 bases between. CDR3 in amino acids: CSASSLRALGEQYF. CDR3 nucleotide sequence: TGCAGTGCTAGTAGTCTCAGGGCCCTTGGCGAGCAGTACTTC.

This clonotype was observed a handful of times. The rearrangement joins TRBV15 to TRBJ2-5; 9 bases are a match to TRBD2. Germline-derived CDR1 and CDR2 are LNHNV and YYDKDF (reference sequence). V lost 0 bases and J lost 5; bases outside the gene matches: 13. This CDR3 contains 18 residues. As DNA, the CDR3 is TGTGCCACCAGCAGAGAGAGGGGTGGGGGTAGCGGGAGTGAGACCCAGTACTTC. Translation gives CATSRERGGGSGSETQYF.

The chain couples TRBV9 to TRBJ2-5; 10 positions match TRBD2. The CDR3 consists of 16 residues. Unmatched junction bases numbered 5, after V lost 2 bases and J lost 1 base. In germline, CDR1 is SGDLS, CDR2 YYNGEE. CDR3 sequence reads: CASSVGTSGIQETQYF. The CDR3 DNA sequence: TGTGCCAGCAGCGTTGGAACTAGCGGGATCCAAGAGACCCAGTACTTC.

In this sample, this clonotype turned up many times. The chain has TRBV6-1 and TRBJ2-7; 10 nucleotides agree with TRBD2. This CDR3 is 14 amino acids long. V shed 11 bases, J shed 4 bases, and the junction held 11 bases outside the gene matches. The V gene's germline CDR1 is MNHNS and CDR2 SASEGT. CDR3 sequence (DNA): TGTGCCGGTGGGAGGACTAGCGGAAGTTACGAGCAGTACTTC. Its protein is CAGGRTSGSYEQYF.

V and J are TRBV7-2 and TRBJ1-1; possible D gene TRBD1, 5 bases. Germline V gene data show CDR1 as SGHTA and CDR2 as FQGNSA. Trimming removed 1 base from V and 6 bases from J, with 12 bases in between. This CDR3 has 14 amino acids. CDR3 bases: TGTGCCAGCAGCTTAGGCAGGGCAATCGCTGAAGCTTTCTTT. Translated: CASSLGRAIAEAFF.

DNA for the CDR3: TGCGCCAGCAGCTTGTTGGGGCTCAGCAATCAGCCCCAGCATTTT. Its translation is CASSLLGLSNQPQHF. This chain uses TRBV5-1 with TRBJ1-5, with TRBD1 as a possible D gene (5 bases). Germline V gives CDR1 SGHRS, CDR2 YFSETQ. With 1 base removed from V and 1 base from J, the gap between germline ends came to 9 bases. This CDR3 contains 15 residues.

The chain joins TRBV11-3 to TRBJ1-1; 7 bases line up with TRBD1. The germline CDR1 and CDR2 sequences are SGHNT and YENEEA. After removal of 5 bases from V and 5 bases from J, the junction contained 5 bases not matched to a gene. The CDR3 consists of 13 residues. The CDR3 nucleotides read TGTGCCAGCAGCGTGACAGGGAGGACTGAAGCTTTCTTT. Protein: CASSVTGRTEAFF.

The sample holds a few counts of this clonotype. The V and J genes are TRBV27 and TRBJ2-1, with D possibly being TRBD1 (6 bases). The length of the CDR3 is 14 residues. Germline CDR1 reads MNHEY; CDR2 reads SMNVEV (reference sequence). The V gene lost 8 bases and the J gene lost 7 bases, with 18 bases spanning the gap. CDR3 nucleotides: TGTGCCAGCTCAGGACAGACACTTACAAATGAGCAGTTCTTC. Translation: CASSGQTLTNEQFF.

V usage is TRBV29-1 and J usage is TRBJ2-7; D may match TRBD1 or TRBD2 (5 bases each). Trimming took 6 bases from V and 3 from J, leaving 24 bases between them. Germline values: CDR1 SQVTM, CDR2 ANQGSEA. CDR3 length: 16 residues. The CDR3 reads CSVSGTGQGRIYEQYF. In DNA form, the CDR3 reads TGCAGCGTCTCAGGAACGGGGCAGGGTCGTATCTACGAGCAGTACTTC.

The gene calls are TRBV27 and TRBJ1-3; 7 bases match TRBD1. The CDR3 consists of 15 residues. The V gene end was trimmed by 7 bases and the J gene end by 2 bases; junction bases not matched to a gene: 8. Germline assignment: CDR1 MNHEY and CDR2 SMNVEV (reference sequence). The CDR3 sequence: CASKETGSPGNTIYF. The CDR3, as DNA: TGTGCCAGCAAGGAGACAGGGTCCCCTGGAAACACCATATATTTT.

The sample holds a few counts of this clonotype. This chain connects TRBV12-3 or TRBV12-4 to TRBJ2-7; D is tentatively TRBD1 or TRBD2 (6 bases each). Trimming left V 4 bases short and J 3 bases short, with 16 bases between. There are 15 residues in the CDR3. This CDR3 is CASSWGLWTDYEQYF. In DNA, the CDR3 is TGTGCCAGCAGTTGGGGACTCTGGACAGACTACGAGCAGTACTTC.

J is TRBJ1-5 and V is TRBV7-2; TRBD1 is a possible D gene (6 bases). V lost 5 bases and J 10 bases, leaving 18 bases between the germline ends. This CDR3 comprises 14 residues. Germline CDR1 is SGHTA and CDR2 is FQGNSA. The CDR3 sequence: CASSRGQGGRPQHF. The DNA of the CDR3 is TGTGCCAGCAGCCGGGGGCAGGGAGGAAGACCCCAGCATTTT.

Concerning this clonotype itself: This may be a read error: a much more frequent sequence differs by one nucleotide. The chain recombines TRBV20-1 with TRBJ2-7; D may be TRBD2 (6 bases). TRBJ2-5 explains the end of the DNA better; the J call may be wrong. Germline loops: CDR1 DFQATT, CDR2 SNEGSKA (reference sequence). This CDR3 region has 14 residues. CDR3 sequence (DNA): TGCAGTGCTAGGACTAACGGGAGAGGGGAGACCCAGTACTTC. This encodes CSARTNGRGETQYF.

This chain joins TRBV4-1 and TRBJ1-2; D call uncertain. V was cut by 4 bases and J by 2 bases, with 14 bases left in between. The CDR3 length is 15 residues. The germline V gene has CDR1 MGHRA and CDR2 YSYEKL. The CDR3 region has the DNA TGCGCCAGCAGCCTACACACCACGGACAACTATGGCTACACCTTC. Its protein is CASSLHTTDNYGYTF.

This clonotype appeared a few times. This chain links TRBV6-2 or TRBV6-3 with TRBJ2-5, with a possible D match to TRBD2 (5 bases). Trimming stripped 2 bases from V and 7 bases from J, with 11 bases between. The germline CDR1 and CDR2 sequences are MNHEY and SVGEGT. The CDR3 totals 13 residues. In DNA, the CDR3 is TGTGCCAGCAGTTACGCACCGGGGAGGACCCAGTACTTC. This codes for CASSYAPGRTQYF.

The sample holds many counts of this clonotype. The chain combines TRBV28 with TRBJ1-1; D gene ambiguous. The CDR3 has 13 residues. Germline V lookup: CDR1 MDHEN, CDR2 SYDVKM. V lost 6 bases and J 8 bases, leaving 16 bases between the germline ends. The CDR3 coding sequence is TGTGCCAGCAGCCCAGCAGGACCTAGGGAAGCTTTCTTT. Protein sequence: CASSPAGPREAFF.

The table lists this clonotype with a few counts. This chain joins TRBV27 and TRBJ2-1; D possibly corresponds to TRBD1 (5 bases). The CDR3 covers 20 residues. V shed 4 bases and J shed 6 bases, with 31 bases lying between them. CDR1 and CDR2 (germline): MNHEY, SMNVEV (reference sequence). The CDR3 DNA sequence: TGTGCCAGCAGTTATACTGGGTGTCAGTGCAGGGCGGTGAGTTGCAATGAGCAGTTCTTC. Its translation is CASSYTGCQCRAVSCNEQFF.

There are many counts of this clonotype. The chain is built from TRBV7-2 and TRBJ1-1, with unresolved D. V dropped 2 bases and J dropped 1 base, with 8 bases sitting between them. This CDR3 comprises 14 residues. Per germline, CDR1 SGHTA and CDR2 FQGNSA. The CDR3: CASSLYRSNTEAFF. CDR3 nucleotides: TGTGCCAGCAGCTTATACCGCTCGAACACTGAAGCTTTCTTT.